A selection of T cell receptor beta chains follows, all from one sample in a study of OX40 agonist ivuxolimab in advanced cancers. The method was immunoSEQ multiplex PCR; TCRdb's version includes in-frame clones alone and lacks a portion of them. The data show about 14,000 clones, roughly nine tenths seen once. The material was CD4+ or CD8+ T cells sorted from blood, obtained in a trial of the OX40 agonist ivuxolimab. These TCRs come from an adult with an advanced solid tumor such as melanoma, head and neck, liver or kidney cancer. CDR3s include the opening cysteine and the closing phenylalanine or tryptophan. D genes are given only for firm matches. A row's size may be missing; if present it is once, few, many or a size class.

d_gene	j_gene	v_gene	abundance	CDR3nt	CDR3aa
.	TRBJ2-2	TRBV18	.	TGTGCCAGCTCACCGTCGAACACCGGGGAGCTGTTTTTT	CASSPSNTGELFF
.	TRBJ2-7	TRBV5-6	.	TGTGCCAGCAGCTTGGACGGGAGATGGACAGAGATCCCCTACGAGCAGTACTTC	CASSLDGRWTEIPYEQYF
.	TRBJ2-7	TRBV2	large	TGTGCCAGCAGATTGGACGGCTACGAGCAGTACTTC	CASRLDGYEQYF
TRBD1	TRBJ2-3	TRBV29-1	.	TGCAGCGTCGACAGGGGACCGCCTCCCGTTTCCACAGATACGCAGTATTTT	CSVDRGPPPVSTDTQYF
.	TRBJ1-4	TRBV10-2	.	TGCGCCAGCAGTGTAAAGGTCGGGGGCTCGGTTGAAAAACTGTTTTTT	CASSVKVGGSVEKLFF
.	TRBJ2-1	TRBV11-2	.	TGTGCCAGCAGCTCCCCGGACCAAGAGGGGAATGAGCAGTTCTTC	CASSSPDQEGNEQFF
.	TRBJ2-1	TRBV27	once	TGTGCCAGCACCAAGGCAGGGGATCGGTACAATGAGCAGTTCTTC	CASTKAGDRYNEQFF
.	TRBJ2-7	TRBV9	few	TGTGCCAGCAGCGATAGCGGAAGCTCCTACGAGCAGTACTTC	CASSDSGSSYEQYF
TRBD2	TRBJ2-2	TRBV19	once	TGTGCCAGTAGTATAGTTGCGGGAGGCTCTCTCGGGGAGCTGTTTTTT	CASSIVAGGSLGELFF
TRBD1	TRBJ1-1	TRBV19	.	TGTGCCAGCAGACCGGGGACAGGGGTTTTCACTGAAGCTTTCTTT	CASRPGTGVFTEAFF
TRBD1	TRBJ1-5	TRBV6-5	.	TGTGCCAGCAGTTACGCGACAGGGGGCAATCAGCCCCAGCATTTT	CASSYATGGNQPQHF
TRBD1	TRBJ1-1	TRBV7-9	few	TGTGCCAGCAACCAACAGGGGTCGAACACTGAAGCTTTCTTT	CASNQQGSNTEAFF
.	TRBJ2-1	TRBV15	.	TGTGCCACCAGCAGGCCGGCTCCCGAGCAGTTCTTC	CATSRPAPEQFF
TRBD1	TRBJ1-1	TRBV4-1	.	TGCGCCAGCAGCCAATGGCGGGACAGGAACACTGAAGCTTTCTTT	CASSQWRDRNTEAFF
TRBD2	TRBJ2-7	TRBV19	.	TGTGCCAGTACCCCGGGTAGCGGGAGCTTTGAGCAGTACTTC	CASTPGSGSFEQYF
.	TRBJ1-5	TRBV28	.	TGTGCCAGCGCAATACAGGGCTTTAGCAATCAGCCCCAGCATTTT	CASAIQGFSNQPQHF
.	TRBJ1-2	TRBV4-1	.	TGCGCCAGCAGCCCTTTATCCGGGACGGTCTATGGCTACACCTTC	CASSPLSGTVYGYTF
TRBD1	TRBJ2-1	TRBV2	.	TGTGCCAGCAGTGAATATATTGGGACAGGGGAAGGTGAGCAGTTCTTC	CASSEYIGTGEGEQFF
.	TRBJ2-2	TRBV30	.	TGTGCCTCCGGGGGCGGGGAATGGACCGGGGAGCTGTTTTTT	CASGGGEWTGELFF
TRBD2	TRBJ2-1	TRBV11-2	.	TGTGCCAGCAGCCGAACTAGCGGGGACTACAATGAGCAGTTCTTC	CASSRTSGDYNEQFF
.	TRBJ2-2	TRBV27	.	TGTGCCAGCAGTTTATTCGGGAGCGGAGGGACCGGGGAGCTGTTTTTT	CASSLFGSGGTGELFF
.	TRBJ1-3	TRBV7-6	.	TGTGCCAGCAGCTTAGAGGGGGTCCGCTCTGGAAACACCATATATTTT	CASSLEGVRSGNTIYF
.	TRBJ1-1	TRBV28	.	TGTGCCAGCAGTCTTTTATCGGGGGGAAGGAACACTGAAGCTTTCTTT	CASSLLSGGRNTEAFF
TRBD1	TRBJ1-2	TRBV27	.	TGTGCCAGCAGTCCCGGGACAGGGGGCGATAACTATGGCTACACCTTC	CASSPGTGGDNYGYTF
.	TRBJ2-3	TRBV10-3	.	TGTGCCATCAGTGACGAAGGGGGCACAGATACGCAGTATTTT	CAISDEGGTDTQYF
.	TRBJ2-7	TRBV7-6	.	TGTGCCAGCAGCTTAGAGACAGCGGAAGCCTCCTACGAGCAGTACTTC	CASSLETAEASYEQYF
.	TRBJ1-1	TRBV6-1	once	TGTGCCAGCAGTATACTGCGGACTGAAGCTTTCTTT	CASSILRTEAFF
.	TRBJ2-7	TRBV29-1	.	TGCAGCGTTGAAGCGCAGGACTCCTACGAGCAGTACTTC	CSVEAQDSYEQYF
TRBD1	TRBJ2-7	TRBV5-6	.	TGTGCCAGCAGCTTGTGGACAGGCTACGAGCAGTACTTC	CASSLWTGYEQYF
.	TRBJ2-7	TRBV9	.	TGTGCCAGCAGCGCCATGGACACCAACCCCCTCGAGCAGTACTTC	CASSAMDTNPLEQYF
TRBD1	TRBJ2-4	TRBV28	.	TGTGCCAGCAATCCGGACGGGACAGCACTAGCCAAAAACATTCAGTACTTC	CASNPDGTALAKNIQYF
TRBD2	TRBJ2-1	TRBV28	.	TGTGCCAGCAGTCAACTAGCGGAGACGTACAATGAGCAGTTCTTC	CASSQLAETYNEQFF
.	TRBJ2-7	TRBV2	.	TGTGCCAGCACTGAGACGGTGGGCTCCTACGAGCAGTACTTC	CASTETVGSYEQYF
.	TRBJ1-5	TRBV7-8	.	TGTGCCAGCAGTCGACTGACAGGAGCGATCTATCAGCCCCAGCATTTT	CASSRLTGAIYQPQHF
.	TRBJ1-2	TRBV19	few	TGTGCCAGTAGTGGACCCACAGTCCGACAGGAAACCCACTTC	CASSGPTVRQETHF
.	TRBJ2-2	TRBV5-4	few	TGTGCCAGCAGCTCCTCCACCGGGGAGCTGTTTTTT	CASSSSTGELFF
.	TRBJ2-7	TRBV9	.	TGTGCCAGCAGCGTAGGCGGATTCACCTACGAGCAGTACTTC	CASSVGGFTYEQYF
.	TRBJ1-5	TRBV4-1	once	TGCGCCAGCAGCCACGTAGGGGGTTACGACAATCAGCCCCAGCATTTT	CASSHVGGYDNQPQHF
.	TRBJ2-1	TRBV7-2	once	TGTGCCAGCAGACCTCCGGGAGACGGTGAGCAGTTCTTC	CASRPPGDGEQFF
.	TRBJ2-7	TRBV30	.	TGTGCCTGGAGACCCCAGTTTATCACCGAGCAGTACTTC	CAWRPQFITEQYF
.	TRBJ2-7	TRBV19	.	TGTGCCAGTAGTATCAGACCAGACTACGAGCAGTACTTC	CASSIRPDYEQYF
.	TRBJ1-2	TRBV5-1	.	TGCGCCAGCAAGACAGGAAACGACTATGGCTACACCTTC	CASKTGNDYGYTF
.	TRBJ2-2	TRBV19	.	TGTGCCAGTAGTGATAGGACTATTCTCCCCGGGGAGCTGTTTTTT	CASSDRTILPGELFF